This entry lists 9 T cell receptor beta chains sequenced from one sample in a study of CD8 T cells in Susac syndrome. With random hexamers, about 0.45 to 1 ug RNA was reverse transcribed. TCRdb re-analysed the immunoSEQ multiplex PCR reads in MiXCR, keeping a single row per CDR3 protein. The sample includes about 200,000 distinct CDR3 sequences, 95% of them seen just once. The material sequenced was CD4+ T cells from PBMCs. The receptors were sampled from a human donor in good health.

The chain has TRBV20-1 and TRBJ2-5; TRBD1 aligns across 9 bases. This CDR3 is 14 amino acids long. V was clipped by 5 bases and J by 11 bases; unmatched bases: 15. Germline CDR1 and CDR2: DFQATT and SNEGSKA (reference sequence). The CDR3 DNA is TGCAGTGCTCCATTATGGACAGGGGCTTCCAAACAGTACTTC. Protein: CSAPLWTGASKQYF.

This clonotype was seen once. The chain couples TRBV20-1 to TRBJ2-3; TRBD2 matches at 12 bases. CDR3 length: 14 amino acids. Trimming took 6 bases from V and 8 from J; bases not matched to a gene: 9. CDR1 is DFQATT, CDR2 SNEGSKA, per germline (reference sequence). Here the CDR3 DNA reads TGCAGTGCGCGTACTAGCGGGGGGCGAGGTACGCAGTATTTT. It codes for CSARTSGGRGTQYF.

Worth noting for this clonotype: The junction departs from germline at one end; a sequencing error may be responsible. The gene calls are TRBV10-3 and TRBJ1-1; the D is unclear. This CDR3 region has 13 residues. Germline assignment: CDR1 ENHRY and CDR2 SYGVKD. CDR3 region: CAISESENAEAFF. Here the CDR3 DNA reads TGTGCCATCAGTGAGTCAGAGAACGCTGAAGCTTTCTTT.

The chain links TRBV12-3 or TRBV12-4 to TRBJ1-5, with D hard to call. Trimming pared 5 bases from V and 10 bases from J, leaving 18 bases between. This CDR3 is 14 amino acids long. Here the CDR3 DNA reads TGTGCCAGCAGTCGATTTGGAGAGGTCAGCCCCCAGCATTTT. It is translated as CASSRFGEVSPQHF.

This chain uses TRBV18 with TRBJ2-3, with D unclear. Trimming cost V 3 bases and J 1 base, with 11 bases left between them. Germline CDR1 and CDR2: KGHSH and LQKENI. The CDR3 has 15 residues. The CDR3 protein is CASSPAVTGTDTQYF. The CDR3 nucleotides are TGTGCCAGCTCACCCGCTGTAACAGGCACAGATACGCAGTATTTT.

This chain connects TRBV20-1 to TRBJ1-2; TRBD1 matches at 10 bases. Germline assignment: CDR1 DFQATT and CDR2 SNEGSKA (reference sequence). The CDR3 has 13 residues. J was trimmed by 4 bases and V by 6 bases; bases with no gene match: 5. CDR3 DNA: TGCAGTGCCGAGGACAGGGGGACCTATGGCTACACCTTC. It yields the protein CSAEDRGTYGYTF.

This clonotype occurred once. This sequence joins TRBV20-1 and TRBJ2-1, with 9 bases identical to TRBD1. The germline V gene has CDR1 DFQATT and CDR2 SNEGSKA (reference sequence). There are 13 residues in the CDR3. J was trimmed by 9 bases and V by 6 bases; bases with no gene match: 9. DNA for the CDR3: TGCAGTGCCGGGACAGGGCAAATGGGTGAGCAGTTCTTC. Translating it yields CSAGTGQMGEQFF.

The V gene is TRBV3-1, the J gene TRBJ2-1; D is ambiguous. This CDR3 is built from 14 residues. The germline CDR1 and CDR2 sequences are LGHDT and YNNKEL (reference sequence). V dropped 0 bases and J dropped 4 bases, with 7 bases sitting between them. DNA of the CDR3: TGTGCCAGCAGCCAAGATCTTAGGTACAATGAGCAGTTCTTC. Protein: CASSQDLRYNEQFF.

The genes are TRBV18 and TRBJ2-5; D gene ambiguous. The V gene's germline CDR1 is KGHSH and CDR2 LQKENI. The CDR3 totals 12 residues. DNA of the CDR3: TGTGCTACTGCCCCGGGCTGGGAGACCCAGTACTTC. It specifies CATAPGWETQYF.